This T cell receptor beta chain was identified in a study of T-cell memory formation after mild COVID-19 (dated by TCRdb to 2020 to 2022). Describing the broader study: TCR sequence clusters from the two donors were largely donor specific. In a couple of donors, T-cell clones that expanded and contracted after mild COVID-19 were followed by sequencing TCRalpha and TCRbeta repertoires longitudinally. Two young, previously healthy adult volunteers, one female and one male, were included in the cohort. The paper as a whole reports these results and caveats: Balanced CD4/CD8 phenotypes were observed for clones contracting from day 15 to 85, whereas a bias towards CD4+ was observed for a second wave of clones expanding from day 15 to 37. Only a couple of mild cases were covered by the study, and larger cohorts that include severe cases with pre-infection samples were considered necessary. The detection of some responding clones in pre-infection memory suggests that pre-existing cross-reactive memory T cells joined the SARS-CoV-2 response. Contracting CD4+ clones were found mainly in CM and EM memory subsets, while CD8+ clones were enriched in EMRA. The second-wave clones that peaked on day 37 were not confirmed to be SARS-CoV-2 specific.

Ficoll-Paque density gradient centrifugation was the method used to isolate PBMCs. Data came from an Illumina NovaSeq 6000. Using 5'RACE with constant-segment primers, TCRalpha and TCRbeta cDNA libraries were constructed, with sample barcodes and unique molecular identifiers added in the process. RNA was extracted from every sample with Trizol reagent. Libraries were amplified in two PCR steps, with a second sample barcode and Illumina TruSeq adapters added in the second step. The libraries were sequenced on an Illumina NovaSeq using 2 x 150 bp paired-end reads. Turning to the authors' computational methods: Demultiplexing of reads and collapsing into UMI-guided consensus sequences were performed with migec v1.2.7. Using mixcr v2.1.11, the UMI consensuses were aligned to TRA and TRB V and J templates and assembled into clonotypes. Expanded or contracted clonotypes were those called significant by both edgeR and NoisET, with noise models trained on biological replicates. For edgeR calls, a false discovery rate-adjusted p below 0.01 and a log2 fold-change threshold of 1 were applied. As an exploratory analysis of dynamics, max-normalized trajectories of the 1000 most abundant clonotypes were examined by PCA with hierarchical clustering. Separately sequenced CD4+ and CD8+ repertoires were used to assign a CD4 or CD8 phenotype to each responding clone. Using fastp trimming at Q25 and MiXCR clonotype assembly, TCRdb reanalyzed the public sequencing data and kept in-frame beta chains. Each record represents a unique CDR3 protein, reported with the most common genes and DNA among its rows. TCRdb, not the original authors, processed these V and J calls. Recorded for this sample are almost 350,000 distinct CDR3 sequences; 20% to 25% of them occurred a single time. The leading ten clones occupy 20% to 25% of the sample.

This clonotype showed up just a few times. The antigen this receptor binds is unknown. Within one base of it there is no much larger clone, and no base qualities were kept. The sequenced sample consisted of PBMCs or a T cell subset sorted from them (not recorded which). The clonotype originates from a man between 18 and 35 years old who had mild COVID-19 (a few samples of this study predate the infection). The sample titles of this study are shuffled in the database, so cell type and time point are left out; the donor was told from shared clones.

The DNA sequence is TGTGCCAGCAGCTACGACTGGGGATACACAGATACGCAGTATTTT. Translated, this is CASSYDWGYTDTQYF. This chain joins TRBV7-9 to TRBJ2-3; no D gene can be assigned with confidence. Measured from the cysteine to the phenylalanine, the CDR3 is 15 residues long. Of the read, only the CDR3 DNA is kept; its 45 bases are in frame from base 1. CDR1 SEHNR and CDR2 FQNEAQ are derived from the germline V gene (reference sequence). V sheds 4 bases and J sheds 2 bases, leaving 13 bases between their ends. Full variable domain (CDR3 extended with the reference TRBV7-9 and TRBJ2-3 proteins): DTGVSQNPRHKITKRGQNVTFRCDPISEHNRLYWYRQTLGQGPEFLTYFQNEAQLEKSRLLSDRFSAERPKGSFSTLEIQRTEQGDSAMYLCASSYDWGYTDTQYFGPGTRLTVL.